This is a list of T cell receptor beta chains from one sample in a study of blood T cells in healthy people across ages. TCRdb re-derived calls from the 5' RACE reads in MiXCR, one entry per CDR3 protein. The sample yields about 800,000 distinct CDR3 sequences, about half seen once. Source material: blood. These receptors were obtained from an elderly man in good health. CDR3s include the opening cysteine and the closing phenylalanine or tryptophan. The D gene is left open where the match is weak. Expanded clones are given a class, and other clones once, few, many or no size at all.

V	D	size	J	DNA	CDR3
TRBV7-9	NA	NA	TRBJ2-3	TGTGCCAGCAGCTTAGATCCAGAACCAGATACGCAGTATTTT	CASSLDPEPDTQYF
TRBV6-2/TRBV6-3	NA	NA	TRBJ2-7	TGTGCCAGCAGCAGGGGACACTGGTACGAGCAGTACTTC	CASSRGHWYEQYF
TRBV27	NA	NA	TRBJ2-2	TGTGCCAGCAGCATGGACTATACCGGGGAGCTGTTTTTT	CASSMDYTGELFF
TRBV5-1	NA	once	TRBJ2-3	TGCGCCAGCAGCTTGTGGGGCAGGGCGACGCTAGATACGCAGTATTTT	CASSLWGRATLDTQYF
TRBV27	TRBD1	NA	TRBJ1-6	TGTGCCAGCAGTTGGACAGGGGCCAATTCGCCCCTCCACTTT	CASSWTGANSPLHF
TRBV5-1	NA	few	TRBJ2-1	TGCGCCAGCAGCTTGGCCTCGGGCAATGAGCAGTTCTTC	CASSLASGNEQFF
TRBV29-1	TRBD1	many	TRBJ1-2	TGCAGCGTTGAACCGGGACAGGGGGCGGATGGCTACACCTTC	CSVEPGQGADGYTF
TRBV20-1	NA	NA	TRBJ1-2	TGCAGTGCTAGAGATCCCCAAAAGGCAGCCGCAGGGTCTGAGTATGGCTACACCTTC	CSARDPQKAAAGSEYGYTF
TRBV21-1	NA	NA	TRBJ1-1	TGTGCCAGCAGCAAAGGAAGAGGGATCACGATGAACACTGAAGCTTTCTTT	CASSKGRGITMNTEAFF
TRBV24-1	NA	NA	TRBJ2-3	TGTGCCACCAGTGATCTCCGGGGAGTCACAGATACGCAGTATTTT	CATSDLRGVTDTQYF
TRBV10-3	NA	NA	TRBJ2-1	TGTGCCATCAGTGATACAGGGAATGAGCAGTTCTTC	CAISDTGNEQFF
TRBV2	NA	NA	TRBJ1-5	TGTGCCAGCAGTGATGGGCAGGGAAAGGGGCCCCAGCATTTT	CASSDGQGKGPQHF
TRBV20-1	NA	few	TRBJ1-4	TGCAGTGCTAGCCCGGGGGGGGGCTTGGGGGAAAAACTGTTTTTT	CSASPGGGLGEKLFF